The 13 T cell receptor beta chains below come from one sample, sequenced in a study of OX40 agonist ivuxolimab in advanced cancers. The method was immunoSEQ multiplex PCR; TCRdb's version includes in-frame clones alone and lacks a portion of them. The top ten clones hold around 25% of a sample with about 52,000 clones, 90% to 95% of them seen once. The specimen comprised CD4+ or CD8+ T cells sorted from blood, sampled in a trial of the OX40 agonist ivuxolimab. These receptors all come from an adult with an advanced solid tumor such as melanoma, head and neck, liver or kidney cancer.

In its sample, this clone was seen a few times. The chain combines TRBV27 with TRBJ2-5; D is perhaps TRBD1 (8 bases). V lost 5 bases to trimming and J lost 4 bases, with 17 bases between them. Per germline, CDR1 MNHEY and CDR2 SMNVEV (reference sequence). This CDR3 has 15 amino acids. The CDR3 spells CASSIYRGGGETQYF. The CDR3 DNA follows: TGTGCCAGCAGTATCTACAGGGGGGGAGGAGAGACCCAGTACTTC.

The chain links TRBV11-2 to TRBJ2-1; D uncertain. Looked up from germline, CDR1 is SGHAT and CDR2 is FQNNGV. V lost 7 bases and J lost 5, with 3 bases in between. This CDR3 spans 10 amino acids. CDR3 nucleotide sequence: TGTGCCAGCACCCACAATGAGCAGTTCTTC. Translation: CASTHNEQFF.

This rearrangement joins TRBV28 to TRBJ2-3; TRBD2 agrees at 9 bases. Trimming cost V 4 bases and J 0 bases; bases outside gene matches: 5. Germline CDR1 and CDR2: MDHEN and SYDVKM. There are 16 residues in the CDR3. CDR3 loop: CASSSRLAVSTDTQYF. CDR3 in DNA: TGTGCCAGCAGTTCCCGACTAGCGGTTAGCACAGATACGCAGTATTTT. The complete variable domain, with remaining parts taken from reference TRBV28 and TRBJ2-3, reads DVKVTQSSRYLVKRTGEKVFLECVQDMDHENMFWYRQDPGLGLRLIYFSYDVKMKEKGDIPEGYSVSREKKERFSLILESASTNQTSMYLCASSSRLAVSTDTQYFGPGTRLTVL.

This CDR3 is CASTRIGPDAPGRKQYF. Written as DNA, the CDR3 is TGTGCCAGCACCCGAATCGGGCCTGACGCACCCGGCCGAAAGCAGTACTTC. The rearrangement links TRBV28 to TRBJ2-7, with D unresolved. This CDR3 has 17 residues. CDR1 MDHEN and CDR2 SYDVKM come from the germline V gene. Trimming took 7 bases from V and 8 from J, leaving 30 bases between them. The full variable domain, with the rest looked up from reference TRBV28 and TRBJ2-7, is DVKVTQSSRYLVKRTGEKVFLECVQDMDHENMFWYRQDPGLGLRLIYFSYDVKMKEKGDIPEGYSVSREKKERFSLILESASTNQTSMYLCASTRIGPDAPGRKQYFGPGTRLTVT.

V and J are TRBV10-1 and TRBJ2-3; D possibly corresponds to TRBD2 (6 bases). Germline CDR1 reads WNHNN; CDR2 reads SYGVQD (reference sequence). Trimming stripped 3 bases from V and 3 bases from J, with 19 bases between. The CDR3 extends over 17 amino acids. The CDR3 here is CASSDSTLAFGTDTQYF. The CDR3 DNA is TGCGCCAGCAGTGATTCGACGCTAGCGTTTGGGACAGATACGCAGTATTTT.

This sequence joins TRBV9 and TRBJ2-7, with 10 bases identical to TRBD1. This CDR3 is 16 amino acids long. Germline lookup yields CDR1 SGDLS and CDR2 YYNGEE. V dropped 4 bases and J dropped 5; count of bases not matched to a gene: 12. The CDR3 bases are TGTGCCAGCAGCCCACCGGGGACAGGGGTGAAGAACGAGCAGTACTTC. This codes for CASSPPGTGVKNEQYF.

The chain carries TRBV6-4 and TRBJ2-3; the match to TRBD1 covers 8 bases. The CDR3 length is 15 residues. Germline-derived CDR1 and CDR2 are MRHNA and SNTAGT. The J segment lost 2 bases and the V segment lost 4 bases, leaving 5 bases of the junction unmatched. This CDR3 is CASSATGVPTDTQYF. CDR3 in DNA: TGTGCCAGCAGTGCGACAGGGGTCCCCACAGATACGCAGTATTTT.

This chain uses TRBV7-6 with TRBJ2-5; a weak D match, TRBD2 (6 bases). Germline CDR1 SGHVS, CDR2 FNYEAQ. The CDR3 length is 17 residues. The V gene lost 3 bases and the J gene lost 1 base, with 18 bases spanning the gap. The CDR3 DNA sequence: TGTGCCAGCAGCTTCGGCTCATCCGGGACTTTCCAAGAGACCCAGTACTTC. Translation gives CASSFGSSGTFQETQYF.

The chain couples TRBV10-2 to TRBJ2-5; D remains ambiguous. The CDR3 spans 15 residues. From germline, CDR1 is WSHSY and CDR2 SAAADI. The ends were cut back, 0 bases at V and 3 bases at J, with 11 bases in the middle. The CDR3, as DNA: TGCGCCAGCAGTGAGTCTTCTAGAGTAAAAGAGACCCAGTACTTC. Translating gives CASSESSRVKETQYF.

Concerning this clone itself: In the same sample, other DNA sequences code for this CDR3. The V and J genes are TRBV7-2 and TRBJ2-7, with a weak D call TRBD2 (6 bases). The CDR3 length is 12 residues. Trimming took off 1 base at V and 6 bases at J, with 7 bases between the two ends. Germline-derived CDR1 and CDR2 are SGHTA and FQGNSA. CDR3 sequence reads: CASSLGGGEQYF. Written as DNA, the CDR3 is TGTGCCAGCAGCTTAGGGGGAGGCGAGCAGTACTTC. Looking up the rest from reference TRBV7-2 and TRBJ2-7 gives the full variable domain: GAGVSQSPSNKVTEKGKDVELRCDPISGHTALYWYRQSLGQGLEFLIYFQGNSAPDKSGLPSDRFSAERTGGSVSTLTIQRTQQEDSAVYLCASSLGGGEQYFGPGTRLTVT.

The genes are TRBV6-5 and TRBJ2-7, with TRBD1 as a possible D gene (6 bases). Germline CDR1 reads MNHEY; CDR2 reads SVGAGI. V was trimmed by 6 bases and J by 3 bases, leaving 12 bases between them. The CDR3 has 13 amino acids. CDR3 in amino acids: CASSQGQFYEQYF. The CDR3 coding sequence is TGTGCCAGCAGCCAAGGACAGTTCTACGAGCAGTACTTC.

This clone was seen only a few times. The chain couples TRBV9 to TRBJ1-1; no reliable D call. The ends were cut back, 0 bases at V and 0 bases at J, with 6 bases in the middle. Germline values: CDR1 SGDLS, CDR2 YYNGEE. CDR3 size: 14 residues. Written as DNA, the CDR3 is TGTGCCAGCAGCGTAGGAGTAATGAACACTGAAGCTTTCTTT. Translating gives CASSVGVMNTEAFF.

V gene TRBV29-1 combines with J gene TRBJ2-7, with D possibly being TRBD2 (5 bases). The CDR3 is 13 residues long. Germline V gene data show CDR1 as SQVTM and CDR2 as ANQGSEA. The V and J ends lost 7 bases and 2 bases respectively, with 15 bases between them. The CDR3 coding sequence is TGCAGCGCCGTGGACTGGAAAGCCTACGAGCAGTACTTC. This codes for CSAVDWKAYEQYF.